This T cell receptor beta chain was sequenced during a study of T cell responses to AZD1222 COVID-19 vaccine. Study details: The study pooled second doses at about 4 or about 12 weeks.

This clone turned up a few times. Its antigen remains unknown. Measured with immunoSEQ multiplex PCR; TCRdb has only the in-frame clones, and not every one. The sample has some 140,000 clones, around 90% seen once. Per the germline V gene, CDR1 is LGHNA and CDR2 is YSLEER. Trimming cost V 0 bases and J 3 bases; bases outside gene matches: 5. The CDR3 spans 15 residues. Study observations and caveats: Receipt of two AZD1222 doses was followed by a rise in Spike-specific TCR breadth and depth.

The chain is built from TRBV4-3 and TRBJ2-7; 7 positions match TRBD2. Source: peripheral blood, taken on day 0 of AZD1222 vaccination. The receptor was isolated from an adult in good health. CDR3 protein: CASSQDALANYEQYF. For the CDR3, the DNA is TGCGCCAGCAGCCAAGACGCACTAGCGAACTACGAGCAGTACTTC.